This entry lists 11 T cell receptor beta chains sequenced from one sample in a study of T cell responses to AZD1222 COVID-19 vaccine. The protocol was immunoSEQ multiplex PCR, while the TCRdb copy is restricted to in-frame clones and leaves out a portion. The sample has some 84,000 clones, over 75% seen once. The sequences come from peripheral blood, collected 28 days after the second AZD1222 dose. Every receptor here comes from an adult who received the AZD1222 COVID-19 vaccine.

The chain joins TRBV7-9 to TRBJ1-2; D perhaps matches TRBD1 (6 bases). V was pared by 5 bases and J by 4 bases, with 11 bases between. Germline V gene sequence: CDR1 SEHNR, CDR2 FQNEAQ (reference sequence). This CDR3 is 13 amino acids long. CDR3 amino acids: CASSRGQPYGYTF. The CDR3 nucleotides are TGTGCCAGCAGCCGAGGACAGCCCTATGGCTACACCTTC. Combining the CDR3 with reference TRBV7-9 and TRBJ1-2 gives the whole variable domain DTGVSQNPRHKITKRGQNVTFRCDPISEHNRLYWYRQTLGQGPEFLTYFQNEAQLEKSRLLSDRFSAERPKGSFSTLEIQRTEQGDSAMYLCASSRGQPYGYTFGSGTRLTVV.

This clone was detected only a few times. The V call is TRBV4-3, the J call TRBJ2-7; 8 nucleotides agree with TRBD2. Germline trimming cut 1 base from V and 0 bases from J; bases unmatched to any gene: 14. The germline V gene has CDR1 LGHNA and CDR2 YSLEER. This CDR3 comprises 19 residues. CDR3 bases: TGCGCCAGCAGCCAAGGCCTAGGGGGTAGCGGGAAATCCTCCTACGAGCAGTACTTC. This codes for CASSQGLGGSGKSSYEQYF.

A few counts support this clone. The gene calls are TRBV28 and TRBJ2-1; 9 bases align to TRBD2. This CDR3 region has 16 residues. V dropped 10 bases and J dropped 5; count of bases not matched to a gene: 15. The germline V gene encodes CDR1 MDHEN and CDR2 SYDVKM. The CDR3 is CATQESGRQHHNEQFF. The CDR3 coding sequence is TGTGCCACCCAAGAGAGCGGGAGGCAACACCACAATGAGCAGTTCTTC.

The rearrangement uses TRBV19 and TRBJ2-1; 7 positions match TRBD2. This CDR3 comprises 15 residues. V lost 9 bases, J lost 4 bases, and 12 bases stayed unmatched. Germline CDR1 and CDR2: LNHDA and SQIVND (reference sequence). CDR3 nucleotide sequence: TGTGCCAGCCGTAGGTCAGCGGGATCATACAATGAGCAGTTCTTC. It is translated as CASRRSAGSYNEQFF. Together with reference TRBV19 and TRBJ2-1, the CDR3 gives the full variable domain: DGGITQSPKYLFRKEGQNVTLSCEQNLNHDAMYWYRQDPGQGLRLIYYSQIVNDFQKGDIAEGYSVSREKKESFPLTVTSAQKNPTAFYLCASRRSAGSYNEQFFGPGTRLTVL.

CDR3 region: CASSRDRNTEAFF. The CDR3 DNA is TGTGCCAGCAGTCGGGACAGGAACACTGAAGCTTTCTTT. This chain connects TRBV2 to TRBJ1-1, with TRBD1 matching over 7 bases. V dropped 5 bases and J dropped 1; count of bases not matched to a gene: 1. The CDR3 is made up of 13 amino acids. The germline CDR1 and CDR2 sequences are SNHLY and FYNNEI.

In this sample, this clone turned up once. The chain is built from TRBV12-5 and TRBJ2-6; 7 bases line up with TRBD2. The CDR3 is made up of 22 amino acids. V lost 3 bases, J lost 0 bases, and 20 bases stayed unmatched. Germline V gene data show CDR1 as LGHNT and CDR2 as FRNRAP. The CDR3 nucleotides read TGTGCTAGTGGTTTTGGGGCTGGGGTAGTGGCGGGAGACAACTCTGGGGCCAACGTCCTGACTTTC. This sequence encodes CASGFGAGVVAGDNSGANVLTF. Combining the CDR3 with reference TRBV12-5 and TRBJ2-6 gives the whole variable domain DARVTQTPRHKVTEMGQEVTMRCQPILGHNTVFWYRQTMMQGLELLAYFRNRAPLDDSGMPKDRFSAEMPDATLATLKIQPSEPRDSAVYFCASGFGAGVVAGDNSGANVLTFGAGSRLTVL.

J is TRBJ1-6 and V is TRBV12-3 or TRBV12-4, with unresolved D. The CDR3 length is 12 residues. Trimming left V 3 bases short and J 14 bases short, with 11 bases between. CDR3 sequence: CASSFAGMALHF. CDR3 nucleotides: TGTGCCAGCAGTTTCGCCGGGATGGCCCTCCACTTT.

The rearrangement joins TRBV14 to TRBJ1-2; D perhaps matches TRBD1 (5 bases). CDR1 and CDR2 (germline): SGHDN, FVKESK. The CDR3 totals 14 residues. Trimming removed 2 bases from V and 2 bases from J, with 9 bases in between. The CDR3 sequence is CASSQQTANYGYTF. DNA of the CDR3: TGTGCCAGCAGCCAACAGACAGCAAACTATGGCTACACCTTC.

This clone was found once. Other DNA sequences from this sample encode an identical CDR3 as well. This chain uses TRBV4-3 with TRBJ1-2; D gene unclear. The CDR3 length is 12 residues. Trimming took off 2 bases at V and 1 base at J, with 2 bases between the two ends. Germline CDR1 is LGHNA and CDR2 is YSLEER. The CDR3 spells CASSQNNYGYTF. The CDR3 DNA reads TGCGCCAGCAGCCAAAATAACTATGGCTACACCTTC.

The CDR3 spells CASSPPVAAGYEQYF. CDR3 sequence (DNA): TGTGCCAGCAGTCCGCCTGTAGCAGCAGGCTACGAGCAGTACTTC. The chain has TRBV6-2 or TRBV6-3 and TRBJ2-7; no firm D call. V gave up 5 bases and J gave up 3 bases, with 17 bases separating them. The CDR3 length is 15 residues. The germline CDR1 and CDR2 sequences are MNHEY and SVGEGT.

This chain uses TRBV3-1 (or the pseudogene TRBV3-2) with TRBJ2-2, with no clear D. CDR3 size: 14 residues. V lost 5 bases and J 3 bases, leaving 10 bases between the germline ends. Germline V gene data show CDR1 as LGHDT and CDR2 as YNNKEL (reference sequence). CDR3 amino acids: CASSSRTYTGELFF. The CDR3, as DNA: TGTGCCAGCAGCTCACGGACCTACACCGGGGAGCTGTTTTTT.